This T cell receptor (beta chain) is from a study of T cells in women clearing cervical HPV infection. Across the whole study: For cases, blood was sampled a median approximately 150 days after lesion detection, interquartile range 90 to 200 days.

This CDR3 spans 16 amino acids. Trimming left V 4 bases short and J 3 bases short, with 18 bases between. CDR1 is SGHVS, CDR2 FQNEAQ, per germline. Clones were sequenced by immunoSEQ multiplex PCR, and TCRdb holds only the in-frame ones, with some missing. This sample's clone table lists 20,000 to 25,000 clones. Comment on this clone: The antigen is not known. The missing CDR3 end, 3 residues past where the read stops, is filled in from the germline J gene.

Study-wide findings and caveats: Repertoire richness, not evenness, was significantly elevated in CIN3+ cases versus controls. Controls had more TRBV6-7 (around 0.15%) than cases (approximately 0.11%).

Sequenced input: blood buffy coat. This chain connects TRBV7-8 to TRBJ1-2; D perhaps matches TRBD1 (5 bases). This TCR was sampled from a woman between 18 and 70 years old with a cervical HPV16 infection that either progressed to CIN3+ or cleared (not recorded which). The CDR3 loop is CASSSYTGVRDYGYTF. CDR3 DNA, as far as it was read: TGTGCCAGCAGCTCTTATACGGGAGTCAGGGACTATGGC.